This TCR beta chain appears in the sequencing data of a study of control samples from healthy donors and cancer patients. Trimming left V 3 bases short and J 7 bases short, with 10 bases between. CDR3 size: 13 residues. Per germline, CDR1 ENHRY and CDR2 SYGVKD. TCRdb's table, derived via immunoSEQ multiplex PCR, lists solely in-frame clones and lacks some. The repertoire holds approximately 100,000 clones, around 89% seen once, with 17% in the top ten. The clonotype was recovered from a woman aged 45-60 years in good health. The chain carries TRBV10-3 and TRBJ2-1, with a weak D call TRBD2 (5 bases). The specimen was blood. CDR3 sequence reads: CAISEWGVNEQFF. The CDR3 DNA follows: TGTGCCATCAGTGAATGGGGAGTTAATGAGCAGTTCTTC.